The clone carrying this T cell receptor beta chain has a handful of counts. Its antigen is still unknown. The sample is drawn from a study of OX40 agonist ivuxolimab in advanced cancers. Background on the study: One hepatocellular carcinoma and a couple of cutaneous melanoma patients partially responded.

Findings and caveats of the study: Blood T cells, both CD4+ and CD8+, expanded clonally by week 6 at 0.1 to 3.0 mg/kg. In general, CD8+ T cells held more expanded clones than CD4+ did, on average.

Method: immunoSEQ multiplex PCR; TCRdb's copy keeps in-frame clones and lacks some. The profile covers about 77,000 clones, with over 70% appearing a single time and roughly 4.6% taken by the ten largest. Looked up from germline, CDR1 is SNHLY and CDR2 is FYNNEI. V lost 1 base and J 2 bases, leaving 4 bases between the germline ends. CDR3 length: 13 amino acids. The chain combines TRBV2 with TRBJ2-3; D uncertain. The sequence was collected from an adult with an advanced solid tumor such as melanoma, head and neck, liver or kidney cancer. The source was CD4+ or CD8+ T cells sorted from blood, collected in a trial of the OX40 agonist ivuxolimab. CDR3 in amino acids: CASSEEYTDTQYF. CDR3 bases: TGTGCCAGCAGTGAAGAGTACACAGATACGCAGTATTTT.